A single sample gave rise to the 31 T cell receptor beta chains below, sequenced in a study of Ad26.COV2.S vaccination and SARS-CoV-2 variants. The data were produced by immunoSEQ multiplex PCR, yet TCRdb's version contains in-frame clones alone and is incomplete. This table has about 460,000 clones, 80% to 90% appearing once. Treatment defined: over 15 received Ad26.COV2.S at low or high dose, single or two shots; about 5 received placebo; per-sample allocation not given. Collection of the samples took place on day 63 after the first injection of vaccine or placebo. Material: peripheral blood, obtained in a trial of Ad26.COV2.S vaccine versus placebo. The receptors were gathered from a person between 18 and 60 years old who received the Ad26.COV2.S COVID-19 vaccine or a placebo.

The CDR3 region has the DNA TGTGCCAGCTCACTCAATAAACCCCCGACAGGGTCGGGTGAAGCTTTCTTT. It translates to CASSLNKPPTGSGEAFF. This chain links TRBV18 with TRBJ1-1; 7 nucleotides match TRBD1. Germline V gene lookup returns CDR1 KGHSH and CDR2 LQKENI. V was pared by 4 bases and J by 7 bases, with 18 bases of the junction left unmatched. The CDR3 is 17 residues long.

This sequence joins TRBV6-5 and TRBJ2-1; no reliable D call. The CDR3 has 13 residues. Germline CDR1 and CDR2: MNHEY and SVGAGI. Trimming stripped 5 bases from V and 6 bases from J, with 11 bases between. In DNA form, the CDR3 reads TGTGCCAGCAGTCCCGGACCCTTCAATGAGCAGTTCTTC. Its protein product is CASSPGPFNEQFF.

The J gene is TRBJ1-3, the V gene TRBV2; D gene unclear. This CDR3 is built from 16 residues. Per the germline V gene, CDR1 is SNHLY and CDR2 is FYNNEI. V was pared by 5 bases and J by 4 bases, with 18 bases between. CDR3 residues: CASSPPGAVRGNTIYF. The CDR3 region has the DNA TGTGCCAGCAGTCCCCCCGGTGCGGTGCGGGGAAACACCATATATTTT.

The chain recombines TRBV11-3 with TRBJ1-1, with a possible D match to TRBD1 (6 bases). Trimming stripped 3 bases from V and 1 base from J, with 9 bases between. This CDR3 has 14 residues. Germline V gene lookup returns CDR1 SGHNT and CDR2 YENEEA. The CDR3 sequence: CASSLGRGNTEAFF. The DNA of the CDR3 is TGTGCCAGCAGCTTGGGCAGGGGGAACACTGAAGCTTTCTTT.

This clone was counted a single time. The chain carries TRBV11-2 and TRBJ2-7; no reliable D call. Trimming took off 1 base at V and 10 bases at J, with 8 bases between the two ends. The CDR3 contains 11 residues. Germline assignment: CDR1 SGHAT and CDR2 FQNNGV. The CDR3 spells CASSLVRRQYF. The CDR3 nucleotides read TGTGCCAGCAGCTTAGTTCGGCGCCAGTACTTC.

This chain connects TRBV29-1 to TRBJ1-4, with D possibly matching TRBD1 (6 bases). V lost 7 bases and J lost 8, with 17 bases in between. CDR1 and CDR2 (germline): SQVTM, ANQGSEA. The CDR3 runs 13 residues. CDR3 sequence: CSAQRGAGEKLFF. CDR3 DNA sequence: TGCAGCGCCCAAAGGGGGGCAGGGGAAAAACTGTTTTTT.

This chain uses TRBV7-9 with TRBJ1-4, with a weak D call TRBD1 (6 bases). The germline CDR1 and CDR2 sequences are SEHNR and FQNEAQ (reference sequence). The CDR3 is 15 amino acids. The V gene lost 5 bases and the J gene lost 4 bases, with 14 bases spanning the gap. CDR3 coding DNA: TGTGCCAGCAGCCAAGGACAGCAGGATAATGAAAAACTGTTTTTT. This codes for CASSQGQQDNEKLFF.

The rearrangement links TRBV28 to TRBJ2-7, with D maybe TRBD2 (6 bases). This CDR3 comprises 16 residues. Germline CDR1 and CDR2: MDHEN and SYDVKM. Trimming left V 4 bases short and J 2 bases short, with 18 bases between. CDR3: CASSSYGGKMTYEQYF. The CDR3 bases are TGTGCCAGCAGTTCGTACGGCGGGAAAATGACCTACGAGCAGTACTTC.

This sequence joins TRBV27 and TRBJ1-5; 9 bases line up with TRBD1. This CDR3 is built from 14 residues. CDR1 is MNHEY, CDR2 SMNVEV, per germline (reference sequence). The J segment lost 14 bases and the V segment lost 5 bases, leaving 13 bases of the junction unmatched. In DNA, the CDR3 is TGTGCCAGCAGTCGCTTACCGGGACAGGGACCTGAGCATTTT. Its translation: CASSRLPGQGPEHF.

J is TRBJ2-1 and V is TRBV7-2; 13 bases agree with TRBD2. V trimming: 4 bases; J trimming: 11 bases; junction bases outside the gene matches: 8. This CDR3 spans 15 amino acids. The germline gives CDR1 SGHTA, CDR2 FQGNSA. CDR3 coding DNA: TGTGCCAGCAGCTCGACTAGCGGGGGGACAATGAAGCAGTTCTTC. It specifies CASSSTSGGTMKQFF.

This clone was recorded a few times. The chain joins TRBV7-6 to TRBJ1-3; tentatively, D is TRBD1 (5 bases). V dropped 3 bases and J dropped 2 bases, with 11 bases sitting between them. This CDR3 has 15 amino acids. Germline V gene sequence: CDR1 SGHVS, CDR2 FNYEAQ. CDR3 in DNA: TGTGCCAGCAGCTTGGGGCGGCAGGCTGGAAACACCATATATTTT. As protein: CASSLGRQAGNTIYF.

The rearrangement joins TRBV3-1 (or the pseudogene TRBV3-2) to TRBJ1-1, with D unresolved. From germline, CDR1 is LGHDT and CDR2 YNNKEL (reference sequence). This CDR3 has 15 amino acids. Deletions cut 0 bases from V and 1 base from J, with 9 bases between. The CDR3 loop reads CASSQDFWGNTEAFF. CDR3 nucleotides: TGTGCCAGCAGCCAAGATTTTTGGGGGAACACTGAAGCTTTCTTT.

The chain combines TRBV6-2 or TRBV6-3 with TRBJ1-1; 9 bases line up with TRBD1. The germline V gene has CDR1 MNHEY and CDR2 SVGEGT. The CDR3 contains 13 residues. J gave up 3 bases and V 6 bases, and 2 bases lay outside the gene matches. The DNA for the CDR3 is TGTGCCAGCAGCAACAGGGGGCACACTGAAGCTTTCTTT. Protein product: CASSNRGHTEAFF.

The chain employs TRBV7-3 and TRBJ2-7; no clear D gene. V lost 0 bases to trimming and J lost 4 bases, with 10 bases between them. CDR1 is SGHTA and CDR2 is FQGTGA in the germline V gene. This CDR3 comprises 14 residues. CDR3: CASSLTFDKYEQYF. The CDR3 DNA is TGTGCCAGCAGCTTAACGTTTGACAAATACGAGCAGTACTTC.

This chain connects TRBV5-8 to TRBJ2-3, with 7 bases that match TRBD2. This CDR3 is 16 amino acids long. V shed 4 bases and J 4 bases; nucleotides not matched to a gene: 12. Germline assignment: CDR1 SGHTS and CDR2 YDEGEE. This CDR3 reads CASSPVLAGPPDTQYF. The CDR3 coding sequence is TGTGCCAGCAGCCCGGTGTTAGCGGGCCCTCCAGATACGCAGTATTTT.

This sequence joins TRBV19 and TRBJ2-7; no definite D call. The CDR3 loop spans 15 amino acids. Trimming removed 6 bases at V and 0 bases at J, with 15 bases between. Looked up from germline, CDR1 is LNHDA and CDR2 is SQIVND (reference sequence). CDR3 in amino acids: CASSLKGGVSYEQYF. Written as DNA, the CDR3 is TGTGCCAGTAGCCTGAAGGGTGGGGTCTCCTACGAGCAGTACTTC.

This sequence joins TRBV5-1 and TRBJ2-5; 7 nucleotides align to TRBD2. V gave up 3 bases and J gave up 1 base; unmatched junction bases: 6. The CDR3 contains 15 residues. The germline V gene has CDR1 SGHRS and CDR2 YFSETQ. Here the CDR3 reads CASSWGGSAQETQYF. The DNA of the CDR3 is TGCGCCAGCAGCTGGGGAGGGAGCGCCCAAGAGACCCAGTACTTC.

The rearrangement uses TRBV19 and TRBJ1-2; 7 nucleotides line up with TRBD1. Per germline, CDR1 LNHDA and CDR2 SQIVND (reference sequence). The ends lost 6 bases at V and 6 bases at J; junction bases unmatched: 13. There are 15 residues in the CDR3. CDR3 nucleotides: TGTGCCAGTAGATATACAGGGGCGGGCGTGAATGGCTACACCTTC. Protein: CASRYTGAGVNGYTF.

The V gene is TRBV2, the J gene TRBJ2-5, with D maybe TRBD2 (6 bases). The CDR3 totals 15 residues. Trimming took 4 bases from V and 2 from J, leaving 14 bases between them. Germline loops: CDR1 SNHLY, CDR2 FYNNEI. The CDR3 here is CASSAVGGLQETQYF. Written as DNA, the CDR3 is TGTGCCAGCAGTGCGGTGGGTGGACTACAAGAGACCCAGTACTTC.

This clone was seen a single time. CDR3 coding DNA: TGTGCCAGCAGCCGAGAAAACCGGGACTTCAACACTGAAGCTTTCTTT. Its protein product is CASSRENRDFNTEAFF. The V call is TRBV9, the J call TRBJ1-1; weak D call: TRBD1 (5 bases). The germline gives CDR1 SGDLS, CDR2 YYNGEE. V was trimmed by 4 bases and J by 2 bases, leaving 18 bases between them. This CDR3 is 16 amino acids long.

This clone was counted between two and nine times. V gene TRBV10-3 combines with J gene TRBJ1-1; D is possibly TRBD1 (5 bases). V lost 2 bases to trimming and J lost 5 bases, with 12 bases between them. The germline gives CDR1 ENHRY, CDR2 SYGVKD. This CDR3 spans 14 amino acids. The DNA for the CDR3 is TGTGCCATCAGTGAGACCCAGGGTAGGACTGAAGCTTTCTTT. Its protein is CAISETQGRTEAFF.

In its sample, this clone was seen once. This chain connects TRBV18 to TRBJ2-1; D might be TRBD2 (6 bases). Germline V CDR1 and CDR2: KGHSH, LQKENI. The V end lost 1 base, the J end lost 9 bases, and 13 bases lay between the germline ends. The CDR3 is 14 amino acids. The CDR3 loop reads CASSPRQRVAEQFF. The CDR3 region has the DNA TGTGCCAGCTCACCACGGCAGCGGGTGGCTGAGCAGTTCTTC.

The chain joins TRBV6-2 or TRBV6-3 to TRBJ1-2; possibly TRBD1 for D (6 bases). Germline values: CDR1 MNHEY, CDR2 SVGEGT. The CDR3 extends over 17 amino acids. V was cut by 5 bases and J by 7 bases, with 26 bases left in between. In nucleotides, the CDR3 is TGTGCCAGCAGTCATGATACCGGGACAAGGAGAATTCGTGGCTACACCTTC. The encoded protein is CASSHDTGTRRIRGYTF.

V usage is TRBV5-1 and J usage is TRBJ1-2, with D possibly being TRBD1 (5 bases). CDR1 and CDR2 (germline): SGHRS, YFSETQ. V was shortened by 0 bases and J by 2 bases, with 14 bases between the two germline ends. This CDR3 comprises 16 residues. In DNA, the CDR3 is TGCGCCAGCAGCTTGGAATGGACACTACCCAACTATGGCTACACCTTC. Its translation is CASSLEWTLPNYGYTF.

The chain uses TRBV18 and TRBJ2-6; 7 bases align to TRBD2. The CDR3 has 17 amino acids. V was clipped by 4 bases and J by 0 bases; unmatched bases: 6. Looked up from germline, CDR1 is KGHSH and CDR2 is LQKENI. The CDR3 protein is CASSLTGGNSGANVLTF. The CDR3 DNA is TGTGCCAGCTCACTCACGGGAGGAAACTCTGGGGCCAACGTCCTGACTTTC.

The CDR3 DNA is TGTGCCAGCAGCCTTTCGGAGCGGGGAACCTACGAGCAGTACTTC. Residues: CASSLSERGTYEQYF. V gene TRBV13 combines with J gene TRBJ2-7; 7 bases are a match to TRBD2. The CDR3 extends over 15 amino acids. After removal of 5 bases from V and 2 bases from J, the junction contained 9 bases not matched to a gene. From germline, CDR1 is PRHDT and CDR2 FYEKMQ (reference sequence).

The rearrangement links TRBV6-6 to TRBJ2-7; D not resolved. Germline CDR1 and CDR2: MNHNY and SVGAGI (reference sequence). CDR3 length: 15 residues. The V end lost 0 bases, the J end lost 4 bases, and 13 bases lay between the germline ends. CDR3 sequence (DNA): TGTGCCAGCAGTTACTCAACAAGGGAACCGTACGAGCAGTACTTC. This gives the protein CASSYSTREPYEQYF.

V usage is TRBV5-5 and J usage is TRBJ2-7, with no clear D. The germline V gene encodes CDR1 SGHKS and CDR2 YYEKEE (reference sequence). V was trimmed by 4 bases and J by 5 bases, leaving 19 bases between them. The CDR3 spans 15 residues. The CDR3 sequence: CASSRDPWAPNEQYF. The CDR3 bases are TGTGCCAGCAGCCGAGACCCTTGGGCGCCTAACGAGCAGTACTTC.

The CDR3 spells CASSPKGRGGSSYNEQFF. CDR3 DNA sequence: TGTGCCAGCAGCCCCAAGGGTAGGGGCGGGAGCTCCTACAATGAGCAGTTCTTC. This sequence joins TRBV27 and TRBJ2-1; 7 bases align to TRBD2. The ends lost 6 bases at V and 0 bases at J; junction bases unmatched: 14. CDR3 length: 18 amino acids. CDR1 and CDR2 from the germline V gene are MNHEY and SMNVEV (reference sequence).

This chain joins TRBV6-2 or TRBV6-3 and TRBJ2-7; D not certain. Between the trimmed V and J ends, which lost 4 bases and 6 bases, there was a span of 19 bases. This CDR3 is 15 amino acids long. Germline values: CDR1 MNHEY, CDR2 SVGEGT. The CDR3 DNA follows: TGTGCCAGCAGTTCCCGGGTCACCCTTGTTCTCGAGCAGTACTTC. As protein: CASSSRVTLVLEQYF.

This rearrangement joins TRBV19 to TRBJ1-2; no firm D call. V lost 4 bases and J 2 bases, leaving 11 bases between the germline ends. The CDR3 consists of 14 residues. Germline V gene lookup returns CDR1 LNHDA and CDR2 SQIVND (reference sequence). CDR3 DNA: TGTGCCAGTAGTAGAGGTAGTTCCAACTATGGCTACACCTTC. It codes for CASSRGSSNYGYTF.